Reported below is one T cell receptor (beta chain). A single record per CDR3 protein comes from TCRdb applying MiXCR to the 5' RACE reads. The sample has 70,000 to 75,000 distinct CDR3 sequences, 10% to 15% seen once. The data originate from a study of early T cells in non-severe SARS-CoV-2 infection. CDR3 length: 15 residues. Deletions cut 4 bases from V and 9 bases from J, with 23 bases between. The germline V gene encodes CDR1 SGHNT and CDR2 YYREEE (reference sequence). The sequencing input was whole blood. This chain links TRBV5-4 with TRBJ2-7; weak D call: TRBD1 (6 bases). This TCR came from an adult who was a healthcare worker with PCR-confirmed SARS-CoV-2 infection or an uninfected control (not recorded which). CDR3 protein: CASSLGHTDGVGQYF. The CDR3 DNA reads TGTGCCAGCAGCCTGGGACACACGGACGGAGTTGGGCAGTACTTC.